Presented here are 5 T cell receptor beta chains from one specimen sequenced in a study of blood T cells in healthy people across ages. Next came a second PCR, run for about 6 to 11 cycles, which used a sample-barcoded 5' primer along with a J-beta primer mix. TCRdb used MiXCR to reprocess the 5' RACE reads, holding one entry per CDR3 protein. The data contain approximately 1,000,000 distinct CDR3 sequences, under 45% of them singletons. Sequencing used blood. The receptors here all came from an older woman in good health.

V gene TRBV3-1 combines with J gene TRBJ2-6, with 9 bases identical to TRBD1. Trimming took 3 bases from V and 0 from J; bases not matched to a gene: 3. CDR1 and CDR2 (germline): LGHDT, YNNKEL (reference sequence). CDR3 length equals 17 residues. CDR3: CASSQRQGGSGANVLTF. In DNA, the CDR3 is TGTGCCAGCAGCCAGCGACAGGGGGGCTCTGGGGCCAACGTCCTGACTTTC.

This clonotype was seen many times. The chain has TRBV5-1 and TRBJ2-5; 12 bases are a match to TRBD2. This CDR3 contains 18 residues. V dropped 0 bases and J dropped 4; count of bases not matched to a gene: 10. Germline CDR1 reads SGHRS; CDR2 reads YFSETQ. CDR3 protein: CASSLGRRLAGEGETQYF. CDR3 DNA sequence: TGCGCCAGCAGCTTGGGGCGAAGACTAGCGGGAGAGGGAGAGACCCAGTACTTC.

The CDR3 reads CASSFSRGDEQYF. CDR3 bases: TGTGCCAGCAGTTTCAGCAGGGGCGACGAGCAGTACTTC. The rearrangement links TRBV27 to TRBJ2-5, with D perhaps matching TRBD1 (6 bases). The DNA end lines up better with TRBJ2-7; the J call may be wrong. The CDR3 consists of 13 residues. The V gene's germline CDR1 is MNHEY and CDR2 SMNVEV (reference sequence).

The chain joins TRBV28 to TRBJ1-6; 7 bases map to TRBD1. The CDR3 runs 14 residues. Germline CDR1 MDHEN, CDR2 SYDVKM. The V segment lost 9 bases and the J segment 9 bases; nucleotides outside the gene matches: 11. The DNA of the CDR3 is TGTGCCAGTAAACTGCCAGGGGGTAGTTCACCCCTCCACTTT. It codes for CASKLPGGSSPLHF.

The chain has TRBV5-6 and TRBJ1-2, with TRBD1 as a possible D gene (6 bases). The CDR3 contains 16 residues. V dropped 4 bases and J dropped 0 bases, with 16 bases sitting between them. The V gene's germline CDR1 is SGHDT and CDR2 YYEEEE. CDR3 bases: TGTGCCAGCAGCCGCCGGAGGGGGTTATCTAACTATGGCTACACCTTC. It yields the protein CASSRRRGLSNYGYTF.